This T cell receptor beta chain was documented in a study of blood T cells in healthy people across ages. Study as a whole: Template switching picked up about one barcoded beta molecule for each two T cells.

This clonotype was observed a handful of times. Its antigen is still unknown. The CDR3 sequence is 15 residues long. V was pared by 4 bases and J by 1 base, with 13 bases between. Germline CDR1 is LGHDT and CDR2 is YNNKEL (reference sequence). Findings and limits, study-wide: Higher diversity, along with more naive CD4+ cells, distinguished long-lived donors from aged donors. A roughly linear fall in TCR beta diversity per million T cells was seen with increasing age.

A second PCR of 7 to 11 cycles used a sample-barcoded 5' primer and a J-beta primer mix. Tags on each cDNA molecule came from a template-switch adaptor with 12 random nucleotides. TCRdb analysed the 5' RACE reads with MiXCR anew, one entry per CDR3 protein. This sample carries about 640,000 distinct CDR3 sequences, under 65% of them seen once, and the ten largest clones take 30% to 40%. The chain employs TRBV3-1 and TRBJ2-5; D is uncertain. The specimen sequenced was blood. The sequence was obtained from a man between 60 and 75 years old in good health. CDR3: CASSRDMGSQETQYF. CDR3 coding DNA: TGTGCCAGCAGCCGAGATATGGGATCCCAAGAGACCCAGTACTTC.